This T cell receptor beta chain was captured by sequencing in a study of T cells after yellow fever vaccination. Study-level points and caveats: Post-booster repertoires contained most primary-vaccination clones again (around 96% CD4, about 88% CD8). From the bulk population, abundant clonotypes could contaminate and appear within FACS-sorted repertoires.

The table lists this clonotype with many counts. As yet, its antigen is unknown. Germline assignment: CDR1 SGHTA and CDR2 FQGNSA. This CDR3 is built from 11 residues. From the 5' RACE reads, TCRdb called clonotypes with MiXCR, one entry per CDR3 protein. This sample yields 200,000 to 300,000 distinct CDR3 sequences, of which 5.5% to 8.5% are seen a single time; about 1% belongs to the top ten. This material consisted of CD4+ T cells sorted from PBMCs, taken on the day of the yellow fever booster vaccination. The sequence came from a man aged 25-40 years who received the YFV17D yellow fever vaccine. The chain couples TRBV7-2 to TRBJ2-5; D unclear. The J call may be mistaken, given a closer DNA end match to TRBJ2-3. In nucleotides, the CDR3 is TGTGCCAGCAGCTTGAGAGGAACGCAGTATTTT. Amino acid sequence: CASSLRGTQYF.